A single T cell receptor beta chain is shown here with its context. Its antigen is currently not known. Base qualities are not at hand, and no much larger clone is one base apart. This sample was included in a study of cytotoxic CD8 clonotypes in ibrutinib-treated CLL (dated by TCRdb to 2020 to 2023). Background for the entire study: The cohort was composed of 11 relapsed/refractory and about 16 treatment-naive patients; IGHV unmutated status was identified in 17 patients. Partial responses were observed in roughly 24 patients and complete responses in 2; after a median follow-up of around 68 months, remission was maintained in around 14 patients and progression was observed in approximately 12. Response samples were obtained after a median of around 11 months of treatment, with a range of about 6 to 36 months. Samples averaged 255,043 productive templates and 90,000 to 100,000 productive rearrangements. Of the approximately 90 participants in the trial, roughly 25 had longitudinal samples available. Cryopreserved peripheral blood mononuclear cells were collected before treatment, at response, and at either disease progression or sustained remission.

Each clonotype received, on average, 10x coverage in deep resolution sequencing performed on a MiSeq, where the target depth lay between 1 in 1 million and 1 in 200,000 T cells. The immunoSEQ hsTCRB Kit was used to generate the TCR beta libraries. The original pipeline was this. Data were analyzed with ImmunoSEQ Data Assistant and ImmunoSEQ Analyzer, with V, D and J genes assigned per IMGT definitions. Clonality, which ranges from 0 to 1, was calculated by subtracting the normalized Shannon entropy of productive rearrangement frequencies from one. Public clonotype analysis was restricted to overrepresented clonotypes comprising at least 0.05% of each patient's repertoire. About a dozen repertoires from age-matched healthy donors, obtained from immuneACCESS, served as clonality controls. TCRdb obtained this table from immuneACCESS and retained in-frame rearrangements with V and J assigned. These tables miss some clones; where compared with another copy, unresolved V genes account for less than half of the shortfall, and the remainder is unexplained. The D gene and trimming were derived from the DNA, and the V and J assignments and clone size from that table. The sample table records roughly 23,000 clones; around 84% of these occur just once. The ten largest clones take up just under 9% of the sample.

V is clipped by 4 bases and J by 4 bases, and the sequence between their germline boundaries is 14 bases long. CDR3 length: 14 amino acids, cysteine to phenylalanine. Only the CDR3 region is kept as DNA, spanning 42 bases read in frame from base 1. From a lookup of the germline V gene, CDR1 and CDR2 are SGHRS and YFSETQ. What the study reported, not specific to this receptor: An increase in clonality was observed at ibrutinib response, with clonality remaining stable during sustained remission and falling back toward baseline at progression. Public clonotypes were rare and either shrank or stayed stable during treatment, and the rise in clonality at ibrutinib response reflected expansion of private clonotypes. Lymph node repertoires were not examined, and the timing of sampling was not matched between patients in sustained remission and those whose disease progressed. Baseline clonality was found to be higher than that of age-matched healthy donors and was strongly correlated with circulating CD8+ T-cell counts.

For TCR beta library preparation, about 1.8 micrograms of genomic DNA were isolated from cryopreserved PBMCs. Longitudinal blood samples from CLL patients receiving ibrutinib monotherapy were subjected to high-throughput TCR beta sequencing. The patients took part in an open-label, single-center phase 2 trial of ibrutinib monotherapy. The receptor comes from a human donor with chronic lymphocytic leukemia. The material was PBMCs, obtained before ibrutinib treatment. The rearranged chain carries TRBV5-1 and TRBJ2-5; the D gene is unclear. The nucleotides are TGCGCCAGCAGCCTGGAGACGGGCCGAGAGACCCAGTACTTC. Its amino acids are CASSLETGRETQYF.